This TCR beta chain was sequenced for a study of type 1 regulatory T cells. Overall study context: T-allo10 is a Tr1-enriched, alloantigen-specific CD4 T cell product made in vitro.

Germline V gives CDR1 MNHEY, CDR2 SVGEGT. Losses at the gene ends were 7 bases for V and 3 bases for J; bases not matched to a gene: 8. The CDR3 has 14 residues. This clonotype is labeled as medium-sized. Its antigen is as yet unknown. TCRdb processed the reads anew with MiXCR; each CDR3 protein has one entry. The table lists about 24,000 distinct CDR3 sequences, more than 45% of them singletons, with under 5% in the top ten. This receptor was identified in a human donor in good health. The specimen was cultured T cells, either the whole culture or a sorted T cell fraction (not recorded which). J is TRBJ2-7 and V is TRBV6-2 or TRBV6-3, with 8 bases aligning to TRBD1. The chain's CDR3 is CASIRSGTGYEQYF. In DNA form, the CDR3 reads TGTGCCAGCATTCGGAGTGGGACAGGCTACGAGCAGTACTTC.